These 32 T cell receptor beta chains share one sample of origin, sequenced in a study of T-cell reconstitution after alpha-beta-depleted transplantation in children. It was with unique molecular identifiers that the TCRbeta library was prepared. TCRdb reprocessed the PCR reads with MiXCR, giving one entry per CDR3 protein. The sample has some 300,000 distinct CDR3 sequences, about a tenth seen once. The source was PBMCs, collected before TCRalphabeta/CD19-depleted stem cell transplant. Receptor source: a boy less than two years old with acute myeloid leukemia, due to receive a stem cell transplant.

At least ten counts were recorded for this clonotype. The chain carries TRBV12-3 or TRBV12-4 and TRBJ2-1; perhaps TRBD1 as D (6 bases). V was clipped by 7 bases and J by 1 base, with 8 bases between them. This CDR3 spans 13 amino acids. The chain's CDR3 is CASTGASYNEQFF. The CDR3 DNA follows: TGTGCCAGCACAGGGGCGTCCTACAATGAGCAGTTCTTC.

This clonotype was seen more than once but under ten times. The chain links TRBV18 to TRBJ2-7; D possibly corresponds to TRBD1 (6 bases). This CDR3 contains 17 residues. V was shortened by 0 bases and J by 0 bases, with 15 bases between the two germline ends. Germline V gives CDR1 KGHSH, CDR2 LQKENI. As DNA, the CDR3 is TGTGCCAGCTCACCACCGGCCTTGGGGGCGTCCTCCTACGAGCAGTACTTC. Its translation is CASSPPALGASSYEQYF.

This clonotype was counted at least ten times. The chain carries TRBV12-3 or TRBV12-4 and TRBJ2-5; tentatively, D is TRBD1 (5 bases). Deletions cut 6 bases from V and 5 bases from J, with 13 bases between. This CDR3 has 13 residues. The CDR3 loop is CASSLRQRETQYF. For the CDR3, the DNA is TGTGCCAGCAGCCTCAGACAGAGGGAGACCCAGTACTTC.

This chain uses TRBV4-1 with TRBJ1-2, with a weak D call TRBD1 (6 bases). Germline V CDR1 and CDR2: MGHRA, YSYEKL. The V end lost 5 bases, the J end lost 1 base, and 14 bases lay between the germline ends. The CDR3 consists of 15 residues. The CDR3 nucleotides are TGCGCCAGCAGCTTCCTCCCGGGACATAACTATGGCTACACCTTC. This codes for CASSFLPGHNYGYTF.

This clonotype was seen only a few times. The chain carries TRBV20-1 and TRBJ1-4; no reliable D call. The CDR3 covers 12 residues. Deletions cut 4 bases from V and 8 bases from J, with 11 bases between. The V gene's germline CDR1 is DFQATT and CDR2 SNEGSKA (reference sequence). CDR3 region: CSANPVREKLFF. CDR3 nucleotides: TGCAGTGCTAACCCTGTCCGAGAAAAACTGTTTTTT.

This clonotype has a handful of counts. The chain carries TRBV19 and TRBJ1-2; D gene uncertain. With 5 bases removed from V and 14 bases from J, the gap between germline ends came to 18 bases. From germline, CDR1 is LNHDA and CDR2 SQIVND (reference sequence). The CDR3 is 12 amino acids. The CDR3 reads CASSPKQESRTF. CDR3 DNA sequence: TGTGCCAGTAGTCCCAAGCAGGAGTCAAGAACCTTC.

This clonotype was counted many times. The V and J genes are TRBV19 and TRBJ1-5; D unresolved. The CDR3 totals 13 residues. From germline, CDR1 is LNHDA and CDR2 SQIVND (reference sequence). V lost 9 bases and J 4 bases, leaving 13 bases between the germline ends. The CDR3 loop reads CASSPSGNQPQHF. For the CDR3, the DNA is TGTGCCAGCAGCCCATCGGGGAATCAGCCCCAGCATTTT.

The sample holds a few counts of this clonotype. In nucleotides, the CDR3 is TGTGCCAGTAGTAGTAACCCGGGAGCGTCCTACGAGCAGTACTTC. Its translation is CASSSNPGASYEQYF. The chain links TRBV19 to TRBJ2-7; D may be TRBD2 (6 bases). This CDR3 has 15 amino acids. The V end lost 4 bases, the J end lost 1 base, and 14 bases lay between the germline ends. CDR1 is LNHDA, CDR2 SQIVND, per germline (reference sequence).

The table lists this clonotype with a few counts. The chain combines TRBV28 with TRBJ2-7, with D uncertain. V was shortened by 6 bases and J by 1 base, with 10 bases between the two germline ends. The CDR3 totals 13 residues. Germline V CDR1 and CDR2: MDHEN, SYDVKM. The CDR3 DNA sequence: TGTGCCAGCAGGGTTACAACTTCCTACGAGCAGTACTTC. Residues: CASRVTTSYEQYF.

This clonotype was counted ten times or more. The gene calls are TRBV28 and TRBJ1-2, with no clear D. Trimming stripped 6 bases from V and 0 bases from J, with 14 bases between. CDR3 size: 15 residues. Germline loops: CDR1 MDHEN, CDR2 SYDVKM. The CDR3 loop reads CASSLVPFSNYGYTF. The CDR3, as DNA: TGTGCCAGCAGCCTGGTCCCTTTTTCTAACTATGGCTACACCTTC.

This clonotype was seen ten or more times. The J gene is TRBJ2-2, the V gene TRBV18; weak D call: TRBD1 (6 bases). Germline V lookup: CDR1 KGHSH, CDR2 LQKENI. Trimming took off 3 bases at V and 10 bases at J, with 12 bases between the two ends. This CDR3 is 13 amino acids long. Here the CDR3 reads CASSPWDIEELFF. CDR3 nucleotide sequence: TGTGCCAGCTCACCGTGGGACATCGAGGAGCTGTTTTTT.

This clonotype was detected ten times or more. The rearrangement joins TRBV9 to TRBJ2-7; D may be TRBD1 (6 bases). The CDR3 covers 16 residues. CDR1 is SGDLS and CDR2 is YYNGEE in the germline V gene. The V end lost 2 bases, the J end lost 5 bases, and 20 bases lay between the germline ends. Here the CDR3 DNA reads TGTGCCAGCAGCGTGGATTCGGGATTTAGGGGGAACGAGCAGTACTTC. The encoded protein is CASSVDSGFRGNEQYF.

The chain joins TRBV7-2 to TRBJ2-7; D perhaps matches TRBD1 (6 bases). V shed 6 bases and J shed 2 bases, with 14 bases lying between them. Germline V lookup: CDR1 SGHTA, CDR2 FQGNSA. This CDR3 has 14 residues. This CDR3 is CASSPDRPTYEQYF. The CDR3, as DNA: TGTGCCAGCAGTCCCGACAGGCCCACCTACGAGCAGTACTTC.

This clonotype was found many times. The rearrangement links TRBV20-1 to TRBJ2-5; TRBD1 or TRBD2 may be the D gene (5 bases each). Germline V CDR1 and CDR2: DFQATT, SNEGSKA (reference sequence). Deletions cut 3 bases from V and 5 bases from J, with 16 bases between. The CDR3 has 14 residues. The CDR3 here is CSARFLRGRETQYF. The CDR3 nucleotides are TGCAGTGCTAGGTTTTTGAGGGGCCGGGAGACCCAGTACTTC.

This clonotype appeared many times. The V gene is TRBV20-1, the J gene TRBJ2-3; D remains unclear. The CDR3 has 8 amino acids. Germline V gives CDR1 DFQATT, CDR2 SNEGSKA (reference sequence). CDR3 in amino acids: CRLMAQYF. The CDR3 DNA follows: TGCAGGCTGATGGCGCAGTATTTT.

This clonotype came up many times. This chain uses TRBV20-1 with TRBJ2-2; D might be TRBD1 or TRBD2, each matching 6 bases. Looked up from germline, CDR1 is DFQATT and CDR2 is SNEGSKA (reference sequence). V was shortened by 0 bases and J by 6 bases, with 17 bases between the two germline ends. There are 16 residues in the CDR3. DNA of the CDR3: TGCAGTGCTAGAGATACGGCACAGGGAGGTGCCGGGGAGCTGTTTTTT. Its protein is CSARDTAQGGAGELFF.

The chain has TRBV21-1 and TRBJ2-1; TRBD2, the table's D call, lacks a check against the DNA. TRBV21-1 is tagged as a pseudogene. This CDR3 is 19 amino acids long. CDR3 protein: CASSKSFPGLAGPKDEQFF. The DNA for the CDR3 is TGTGCCAGCAGCAAAAGTTTCCCGGGACTAGCGGGGCCTAAGGATGAGCAGTTCTTC.

In this sample, this clonotype turned up many times. The rearrangement links TRBV7-9 to TRBJ2-7, with D possibly being TRBD2 (5 bases). The CDR3 loop spans 13 amino acids. The germline V and J ends were trimmed by 5 bases and 2 bases, with 10 bases remaining between them. Germline CDR1 SEHNR, CDR2 FQNEAQ (reference sequence). The CDR3 bases are TGTGCCAGCAGCCCTAGCTCGGCCTACGAGCAGTACTTC. This sequence encodes CASSPSSAYEQYF.

V usage is TRBV20-1 and J usage is TRBJ2-1, with D possibly matching TRBD2 (6 bases). Trimming pared 5 bases from V and 6 bases from J, leaving 20 bases between. Germline V CDR1 and CDR2: DFQATT, SNEGSKA (reference sequence). The CDR3 has 15 residues. The CDR3 is CSARGAGGLGNEQFF. In nucleotides, the CDR3 is TGCAGTGCTCGGGGAGCGGGTGGGCTCGGCAATGAGCAGTTCTTC.

This chain joins TRBV6-2 or TRBV6-3 and TRBJ1-2; 7 bases map to TRBD1. Germline assignment: CDR1 MNHEY and CDR2 SVGEGT. V shed 5 bases and J 2 bases; nucleotides not matched to a gene: 11. This CDR3 has 16 amino acids. The CDR3 region is CASSHHLGQENYGYTF. The CDR3 nucleotides are TGTGCCAGCAGTCACCACTTAGGACAGGAAAACTATGGCTACACCTTC.

This clonotype has ten or more counts. This rearrangement joins TRBV28 to TRBJ2-5; D not certain. With 4 bases removed from V and 7 bases from J, the gap between germline ends came to 4 bases. CDR1 and CDR2 from the germline V gene are MDHEN and SYDVKM. The CDR3 extends over 10 amino acids. CDR3 nucleotide sequence: TGTGCCAGCAGTTCCCGGACCCAGTACTTC. Translating it yields CASSSRTQYF.

This clonotype was picked up many times. The CDR3 region is CASSLDASPSTDTQYF. The CDR3 coding sequence is TGTGCCAGCAGCTTAGACGCGAGCCCTAGCACAGATACGCAGTATTTT. V gene TRBV7-2 combines with J gene TRBJ2-3, with D uncertain. Germline V gene sequence: CDR1 SGHTA, CDR2 FQGNSA. CDR3 length: 16 amino acids. The V and J ends lost 1 base and 0 bases respectively, with 11 bases between them.

As concerns this clonotype: This could be a read error, since a much larger clone is one nucleotide away. Since the CDR3 does not end with the conserved phenylalanine or tryptophan, this likely comes from a read error. The chain recombines TRBV5-1 with TRBJ2-7; TRBD1 matches at 9 bases. This CDR3 has 16 residues. Germline-derived CDR1 and CDR2 are SGHRS and YFSETQ. Unmatched junction bases numbered 10, after V lost 4 bases and J lost 2 bases. In DNA, the CDR3 is TGCGCCAGCAGCGGAACAGGGGGCTCAAGTACCTACGAGCAGTACTTA. The encoded protein is CASSGTGGSSTYEQYL.

The sample holds many counts of this clonotype. This chain links TRBV7-2 with TRBJ1-1; 7 nucleotides line up with TRBD1. J gave up 4 bases and V 5 bases, and 4 bases lay outside the gene matches. The CDR3 totals 13 residues. Germline V gene lookup returns CDR1 SGHTA and CDR2 FQGNSA. This chain's CDR3 is CASSPGGPTEAFF. In DNA form, the CDR3 reads TGTGCCAGCAGCCCAGGGGGTCCCACTGAAGCTTTCTTT. Based on the CDR3 plus reference TRBV7-2 and TRBJ1-1, the full variable domain is GAGVSQSPSNKVTEKGKDVELRCDPISGHTALYWYRQSLGQGLEFLIYFQGNSAPDKSGLPSDRFSAERTGGSVSTLTIQRTQQEDSAVYLCASSPGGPTEAFFGQGTRLTVV.

This clonotype was detected many times. The V gene is TRBV5-1, the J gene TRBJ1-5, with 10 nucleotides matching TRBD1. The CDR3 runs 15 residues. Germline CDR1 is SGHRS and CDR2 is YFSETQ. With 4 bases clipped from V and 3 bases from J, the junction kept 4 bases outside the gene matches. This CDR3 reads CASSIGTGANQPQHF. CDR3 in DNA: TGCGCCAGCAGCATCGGGACAGGGGCCAATCAGCCCCAGCATTTT.

This clonotype appeared a few times. The chain's CDR3 is CASSMTSGRANEQFF. CDR3 bases: TGTGCCAGCAGTATGACTAGCGGGAGGGCCAATGAGCAGTTCTTC. The chain uses TRBV27 and TRBJ2-1; 14 nucleotides match TRBD2. The CDR3 runs 15 residues. V lost 5 bases and J lost 6; bases outside the gene matches: 3. Germline CDR1 is MNHEY and CDR2 is SMNVEV (reference sequence).

This clonotype was found many times. The chain recombines TRBV12-3 or TRBV12-4 with TRBJ2-7, with TRBD2 matching over 15 bases. The CDR3 totals 14 residues. The J segment lost 4 bases and the V segment lost 8 bases, leaving 3 bases of the junction unmatched. This chain's CDR3 is CASGTSGRRYEQYF. DNA for the CDR3: TGTGCCAGCGGGACTAGCGGGAGGAGATACGAGCAGTACTTC.

The sample holds many counts of this clonotype. J is TRBJ1-2 and V is TRBV4-3, with D unresolved. Per germline, CDR1 LGHNA and CDR2 YSLEER. CDR3 length: 15 amino acids. V lost 0 bases and J 3 bases, leaving 11 bases between the germline ends. CDR3 nucleotide sequence: TGCGCCAGCAGCCAAGAATTACGGGCTCACTATGGCTACACCTTC. It translates to CASSQELRAHYGYTF.

This clonotype was picked up a small number of times. The V gene is TRBV7-2, the J gene TRBJ2-3; 15 bases align to TRBD2. From germline, CDR1 is SGHTA and CDR2 FQGNSA. The V and J ends lost 4 bases and 11 bases, in that order; junction bases with no gene match: 4. There are 14 residues in the CDR3. This CDR3 reads CASSSGLAGGRQYF. The CDR3 DNA reads TGTGCCAGCAGCTCAGGACTAGCGGGGGGGAGGCAGTATTTT.

This clonotype was detected ten times or more. V gene TRBV29-1 combines with J gene TRBJ2-1; possibly TRBD2 for D (6 bases). Germline V CDR1 and CDR2: SQVTM, ANQGSEA. The CDR3 length is 12 residues. Trimming took off 3 bases at V and 6 bases at J, with 9 bases between the two ends. CDR3 amino acids: CSVEWGGNEQFF. The CDR3 coding sequence is TGCAGCGTTGAGTGGGGAGGCAATGAGCAGTTCTTC.

There are many counts of this clonotype. This chain connects TRBV12-3 or TRBV12-4 to TRBJ2-1, with D perhaps being TRBD1 or TRBD2 (6 bases each). The CDR3 is 14 residues long. The V end lost 6 bases, the J end lost 5 bases, and 14 bases lay between the germline ends. The CDR3 DNA reads as TGTGCCAGCAGCCAATCGGGGGCCAACAATGAGCAGTTCTTC. Its translation is CASSQSGANNEQFF.

This clonotype was observed many times. The CDR3 loop is CASSPGLADYTDTQYF. In DNA, the CDR3 is TGTGCCAGCAGCCCAGGACTAGCGGACTACACAGATACGCAGTATTTT. The V and J genes are TRBV4-2 and TRBJ2-3; 10 positions agree with TRBD2. The V gene end was trimmed by 4 bases and the J gene end by 2 bases; junction bases not matched to a gene: 6. This CDR3 region has 16 residues. CDR1 and CDR2 (germline): LGHNA, YNFKEQ.